This TCR beta chain was recovered during a study of shared clonotypes between healthy human individuals. Measured with immunoSEQ multiplex PCR; TCRdb has only the in-frame clones, and not every one. The sample contains 550,000 to 700,000 clones, around three quarters of which appear only once. CDR1 and CDR2 (germline): MDHEN, SYDVKM. Germline trimming cut 5 bases from V and 7 bases from J; bases unmatched to any gene: 15. This CDR3 is 16 amino acids long. Sequenced: memory CD4+ T cells sorted from blood. This sample's subset: CD45RA-negative fraction. This sequence joins TRBV28 and TRBJ1-2, with 8 nucleotides matching TRBD1. This TCR was recovered from a woman in her thirties in good health. CDR3 nucleotide sequence: TGTGCCAGCAGTCCCACCGGGACAGGAGGTTCGTTTGGCTACACCTTC. Its translation: CASSPTGTGGSFGYTF.